A selection of T cell receptor beta chains follows, all from one sample in a study of blood T cell repertoires in COVID-19. This table comes from immunoSEQ multiplex PCR, and its TCRdb copy is limited to in-frame clones, with some not included. Counted here are fewer than 250,000 clones, 75% to 90% occurring once; the ten biggest clones make up around 1.1%. The specimen sequenced was peripheral blood. Receptors originate from a young man with acute or convalescent COVID-19. The CDR3 runs from the conserved cysteine through the conserved F or W.

j_gene: TRBJ1-3; v_gene: TRBV27; CDR3aa: CASSPQGGNTIYF
j_gene: TRBJ2-2; v_gene: TRBV5-6; CDR3aa: CASRNELRRDGTGELFF
j_gene: TRBJ2-7; v_gene: TRBV28; CDR3aa: CASTFVTSGPYEQYF
j_gene: TRBJ1-2; v_gene: TRBV7-9; CDR3aa: CASSSSPRQWKHF
j_gene: TRBJ2-6; v_gene: TRBV6-6; CDR3aa: CASSLSWDRRANVLTF
j_gene: TRBJ1-1; v_gene: TRBV5-1; CDR3aa: CASSLVDRNTEAFF
j_gene: TRBJ1-5; v_gene: TRBV6-5; CDR3aa: CASSDREGQPQHF
j_gene: TRBJ2-7; v_gene: TRBV11-3; CDR3aa: CASSPGGTYYEQYF
j_gene: TRBJ2-3; v_gene: TRBV30; CDR3aa: CAWNLLAETSTDTQYF
j_gene: TRBJ1-6; v_gene: TRBV5-1; CDR3aa: CASSLGEVGNSPLHF
j_gene: TRBJ2-7; v_gene: TRBV7-2; CDR3aa: CASSLVPLPSYEQYF
j_gene: TRBJ2-1; v_gene: TRBV19; CDR3aa: CASSMGGYYNEQFF
j_gene: TRBJ2-6; v_gene: TRBV28; CDR3aa: CASSFRSGGFSGANVLTF
j_gene: TRBJ2-1; v_gene: TRBV10-3; CDR3aa: CATRDFYNEQFF
j_gene: TRBJ1-1; v_gene: TRBV6-5; CDR3aa: CASSYSQVNTEAFF
j_gene: TRBJ2-1; v_gene: TRBV5-4; CDR3aa: CASSLRDSYNEQFF
j_gene: TRBJ2-7; v_gene: TRBV7-3; CDR3aa: CASSLVGIAGGSSYEQYF
j_gene: TRBJ1-1; v_gene: TRBV28; CDR3aa: CASTSPGLPEAFF
j_gene: TRBJ2-1; v_gene: TRBV6-5; CDR3aa: CASSYSTSGRGNEQFF
j_gene: TRBJ2-7; v_gene: TRBV2; CDR3aa: CASLAGGPLEQYF
j_gene: TRBJ1-2; v_gene: TRBV3-1/TRBV3-2; CDR3aa: CASSQRGGYTF
j_gene: TRBJ1-1; v_gene: TRBV5-4; CDR3aa: CASSLRGGVGELNTEAFF
j_gene: TRBJ2-1; v_gene: TRBV9; CDR3aa: CASSAELWNEQFF
j_gene: TRBJ1-6; v_gene: TRBV5-1; CDR3aa: CASSLETGQRSSPLHF
j_gene: TRBJ2-2; v_gene: TRBV28; CDR3aa: CASRQGAGELFF
j_gene: TRBJ2-7; v_gene: TRBV6-5; CDR3aa: CASRAGLTYEQYF
j_gene: TRBJ2-2; v_gene: TRBV28; CDR3aa: CASSQTGTGRTGELFF
j_gene: TRBJ2-1; v_gene: TRBV14; CDR3aa: CASSQDLIAGGRYNEQFF
j_gene: TRBJ1-6; v_gene: TRBV5-1; CDR3aa: CASSLVGTGGNSPLHF
j_gene: TRBJ2-2; v_gene: TRBV11-3; CDR3aa: CASSPQGYTGELFF
j_gene: TRBJ2-3; v_gene: TRBV7-3; CDR3aa: CASSKQGSTQYF
j_gene: TRBJ1-2; v_gene: TRBV9; CDR3aa: CASSVSSAGNYGYTF
j_gene: TRBJ2-7; v_gene: TRBV25-1; CDR3aa: CASSEYRTGAREQYF
j_gene: TRBJ2-1; v_gene: TRBV18; CDR3aa: CASSPPAGAYEQFF
j_gene: TRBJ1-1; v_gene: TRBV28; CDR3aa: CASSPSLRTEAFF